Following are 14 T cell receptor beta chains from one sample sequenced in a study of cytomegalovirus exposure and HLA in healthy donors. Libraries were prepared by immunoSEQ multiplex PCR; TCRdb keeps only in-frame clonotypes and omits some of them. In the table there are roughly 220,000 clones, around 80% of which are singletons. Sequencing used PBMCs. All receptors come from a woman in her thirties in good health and CMV-seropositive.

The V gene is TRBV6-5, the J gene TRBJ1-2, with TRBD1 identical over 9 bases. Germline-derived CDR1 and CDR2 are MNHEY and SVGAGI. The CDR3 consists of 12 residues. V was pared by 4 bases and J by 13 bases, with 7 bases of the junction left unmatched. This CDR3 reads CASSWGQGLVTF. The CDR3 DNA sequence: TGTGCCAGCAGTTGGGGACAGGGATTAGTCACCTTC.

About this clone: One end of the junction is discordant with germline, which a read error may explain. This chain connects TRBV27 to TRBJ2-7; 13 bases fit TRBD2. Germline CDR1 is MNHEY and CDR2 is SMNVEV (reference sequence). The CDR3 contains 17 residues. The DNA of the CDR3 is TGTGCCAGCAAACCGATCTGGACTAGCGGGAGCTCCGACGAGCAGTACTTC. Encoded protein: CASKPIWTSGSSDEQYF.

Only one count was recorded for this clone. The V call is TRBV6-5, the J call TRBJ1-1; D unresolved. The CDR3 loop spans 13 amino acids. In germline, CDR1 is MNHEY, CDR2 SVGAGI. V was clipped by 2 bases and J by 0 bases, with 4 bases between them. The CDR3 DNA is TGTGCCAGCAGTTACGAGGTGAACACTGAAGCTTTCTTT. It encodes CASSYEVNTEAFF.

The chain employs TRBV30 and TRBJ1-2, with unresolved D. CDR1 and CDR2 from the germline V gene are GTSNPN and SVGIG (reference sequence). The CDR3 is 13 amino acids. Trimming removed 1 base from V and 8 bases from J, with 14 bases in between. CDR3 DNA: TGTGCCTGGAGTGCAAACCAAGGAGAGGGCTACACCTTC. Translation: CAWSANQGEGYTF.

This chain joins TRBV4-1 and TRBJ2-1, with D perhaps given as TRBD1 or TRBD2 (5 bases each). The V gene lost 5 bases and the J gene lost 6 bases, with 11 bases spanning the gap. The length of the CDR3 is 13 residues. In germline, CDR1 is MGHRA, CDR2 YSYEKL. The CDR3 DNA is TGCGCCAGCAGCGGGACGCGGAGCAATGAGCAGTTCTTC. Translation gives CASSGTRSNEQFF.

CDR3 sequence: CASSRQGHQPQHF. CDR3 DNA: TGTGCCAGTAGCCGACAGGGCCATCAGCCCCAGCATTTT. This rearrangement joins TRBV19 to TRBJ1-5, with 7 bases aligning to TRBD1. V dropped 6 bases and J dropped 5; count of bases not matched to a gene: 4. Germline CDR1 and CDR2: LNHDA and SQIVND (reference sequence). The CDR3 spans 13 residues.

This clone was detected a few times. Other DNA sequences in the same sample also yield this CDR3. The gene calls are TRBV7-9 and TRBJ2-7; D unresolved. This CDR3 has 13 amino acids. Trimming cost V 3 bases and J 2 bases, with 8 bases left between them. Germline assignment: CDR1 SEHNR and CDR2 FQNEAQ (reference sequence). Here the CDR3 DNA reads TGTGCCAGCAGCTTGGACGGCACCTACGAGCAGTACTTC. It specifies CASSLDGTYEQYF. Variable domain in full (rest from reference TRBV7-9 and TRBJ2-7): DTGVSQNPRHKITKRGQNVTFRCDPISEHNRLYWYRQTLGQGPEFLTYFQNEAQLEKSRLLSDRFSAERPKGSFSTLEIQRTEQGDSAMYLCASSLDGTYEQYFGPGTRLTVT.

This clone appeared a single time. The chain has TRBV4-2 and TRBJ2-3; 16 bases fit TRBD2. The CDR3 runs to 17 residues. The V gene end was trimmed by 4 bases and the J gene end by 6 bases; junction bases not matched to a gene: 7. CDR1 and CDR2 (germline): LGHNA, YNFKEQ. CDR3 nucleotide sequence: TGTGCCAGCAGCCCGACGGGACTAGCGGGGGGGGAGGATACGCAGTATTTT. This translates into CASSPTGLAGGEDTQYF.

Comments on this clone: Germline and junction disagree at one end, which may indicate a read error. The chain couples TRBV15 to TRBJ2-7; D gene unclear. This CDR3 contains 13 residues. Per the germline V gene, CDR1 is LNHNV and CDR2 is YYDKDF (reference sequence). This chain's CDR3 is CATSRVKRTEKYF. DNA of the CDR3: TGTGCCACCAGCAGAGTTAAACGGACCGAGAAGTACTTC.

The chain links TRBV25-1 to TRBJ1-1; the match to TRBD1 covers 9 bases. The junction had 8 bases not matched to a gene; V was cut back by 4 bases and J by 5 bases. The germline V gene has CDR1 MGHDK and CDR2 SYGVNS. The CDR3 has 15 amino acids. CDR3 loop: CASSGYRGLETEAFF. The DNA of the CDR3 is TGTGCCAGCAGTGGCTACAGGGGGCTAGAAACTGAAGCTTTCTTT.

This rearrangement joins TRBV30 to TRBJ1-1; D call uncertain. Trimming stripped 0 bases from V and 3 bases from J, with 14 bases between. Germline V gives CDR1 GTSNPN, CDR2 SVGIG (reference sequence). The CDR3 covers 15 residues. This CDR3 reads CAWSVRSGIDTEAFF. DNA for the CDR3: TGTGCCTGGAGTGTACGGTCTGGGATAGACACTGAAGCTTTCTTT.

This sequence joins TRBV27 and TRBJ1-1; tentatively, D is TRBD1 (5 bases). CDR1 and CDR2 (germline): MNHEY, SMNVEV (reference sequence). The CDR3 has 14 residues. V was clipped by 0 bases and J by 2 bases, with 7 bases between them. CDR3 loop: CASSLSQGNTEAFF. The CDR3 nucleotides are TGTGCCAGCAGTTTATCGCAGGGAAACACTGAAGCTTTCTTT.

The gene calls are TRBV7-2 and TRBJ2-2, with D tentatively TRBD2 (5 bases). The V and J ends lost 1 base and 6 bases respectively, with 6 bases between them. The CDR3 runs to 13 residues. Germline CDR1 is SGHTA and CDR2 is FQGNSA. The CDR3 loop is CASSLVEAGELFF. CDR3 nucleotide sequence: TGTGCCAGCAGCTTAGTGGAGGCCGGGGAGCTGTTTTTT.

The chain has TRBV4-1 and TRBJ2-7; D is possibly TRBD1 or TRBD2 (5 bases each). Per the germline V gene, CDR1 is MGHRA and CDR2 is YSYEKL. Deletions cut 4 bases from V and 2 bases from J, with 18 bases between. This CDR3 region has 16 residues. The CDR3 coding sequence is TGCGCCAGCAGCCGCTTACCCCGGGACGGGACCTACGAGCAGTACTTC. Protein product: CASSRLPRDGTYEQYF.